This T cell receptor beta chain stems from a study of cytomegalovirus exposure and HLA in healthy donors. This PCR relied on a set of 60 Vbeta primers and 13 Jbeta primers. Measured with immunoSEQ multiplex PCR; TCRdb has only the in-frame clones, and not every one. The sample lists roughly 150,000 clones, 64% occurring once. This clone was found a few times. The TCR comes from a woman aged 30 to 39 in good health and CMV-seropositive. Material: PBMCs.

CDR3 amino acids: CASSGTDGSGANVLTF. DNA for the CDR3: TGTGCCAGCAGTGGGACAGATGGGTCTGGGGCCAACGTCCTGACTTTC. J is TRBJ2-6 and V is TRBV6-1, with D perhaps TRBD1 (6 bases). Trimming stripped 4 bases from V and 1 base from J, with 11 bases between. The CDR3 sequence is 16 residues long. The germline V gene has CDR1 MNHNS and CDR2 SASEGT.